A single sample is the source of the 25 T cell receptor beta chains below, sequenced in a study of B cell selection in AIRE deficiency. CD4+CD127+ cells were sorted as the conventional CD4 T cells. Data came from immunoSEQ multiplex PCR; TCRdb stores just in-frame clones and leaves some out. The sample shows 20,000 to 25,000 clones, more than 95% of them seen only once. Sequencing was carried out using conventional CD4+ T cells sorted from PBMCs. Every receptor here comes from a human donor with AIRE deficiency.

This chain uses TRBV30 with TRBJ2-7; no clear D gene. The CDR3 length is 12 residues. Germline V lookup: CDR1 GTSNPN, CDR2 SVGIG (reference sequence). V gave up 3 bases and J gave up 4 bases, with 10 bases separating them. The CDR3 DNA reads as TGTGCCTGGAGCCCCCCCTCATACGAGCAGTACTTC. Amino acids: CAWSPPSYEQYF.

The genes are TRBV18 and TRBJ2-1, with TRBD2 identical over 15 bases. V shed 6 bases and J 8 bases; nucleotides not matched to a gene: 5. Germline CDR1 and CDR2: KGHSH and LQKENI. The CDR3 totals 15 residues. The CDR3 coding sequence is TGTGCCAGCTCCCAAGGACTAGCGGGAGGGGATGAGCAGTTCTTC. Residues: CASSQGLAGGDEQFF.

In regard to this clone: A junction end diverges from the germline sequence, so it may reflect a read error. This rearrangement joins TRBV6-1 to TRBJ2-7, with 8 bases aligning to TRBD2. The germline CDR1 and CDR2 sequences are MNHNS and SASEGT. CDR3 length: 16 residues. CDR3 residues: CAISVANSGISYEQYF. The CDR3 region has the DNA TGTGCCATCAGTGTGGCTAATAGCGGGATCTCCTACGAGCAGTACTTC.

The J gene is TRBJ2-1, the V gene TRBV19; TRBD1 aligns across 10 bases. The CDR3 has 15 amino acids. Germline values: CDR1 LNHDA, CDR2 SQIVND (reference sequence). The ends lost 4 bases at V and 7 bases at J; junction bases unmatched: 7. CDR3 in amino acids: CASSRPGTGENEQFF. CDR3 sequence (DNA): TGTGCCAGTAGTAGACCCGGGACAGGGGAGAATGAGCAGTTCTTC.

V is TRBV19 and J is TRBJ2-7, with 7 bases lining up with TRBD1. The germline V gene has CDR1 LNHDA and CDR2 SQIVND (reference sequence). This CDR3 region has 13 residues. V lost 4 bases and J lost 5; bases outside the gene matches: 5. This CDR3 reads CASSTTGDHEQYF. CDR3 DNA sequence: TGTGCCAGTAGTACAACAGGGGACCACGAGCAGTACTTC.

CDR3 residues: CASSAPGLNTEAFF. The CDR3 DNA is TGTGCCAGCTCCGCCCCGGGGCTGAACACTGAAGCTTTCTTT. The chain carries TRBV28 and TRBJ1-1; perhaps TRBD1 as D (5 bases). The CDR3 loop spans 14 amino acids. The germline gives CDR1 MDHEN, CDR2 SYDVKM. With 8 bases removed from V and 0 bases from J, the gap between germline ends came to 13 bases. Looking up the rest from reference TRBV28 and TRBJ1-1 gives the full variable domain: DVKVTQSSRYLVKRTGEKVFLECVQDMDHENMFWYRQDPGLGLRLIYFSYDVKMKEKGDIPEGYSVSREKKERFSLILESASTNQTSMYLCASSAPGLNTEAFFGQGTRLTVV.

The chain links TRBV19 to TRBJ2-2, with D unclear. The CDR3 extends over 15 amino acids. Germline V gene sequence: CDR1 LNHDA, CDR2 SQIVND (reference sequence). Trimming removed 3 bases from V and 0 bases from J, with 8 bases in between. The chain's CDR3 is CASSMGSANTGELFF. DNA for the CDR3: TGTGCCAGTAGTATGGGCAGCGCGAACACCGGGGAGCTGTTTTTT. The full variable domain, in which reference TRBV19 and TRBJ2-2 provide the parts outside the CDR3, is DGGITQSPKYLFRKEGQNVTLSCEQNLNHDAMYWYRQDPGQGLRLIYYSQIVNDFQKGDIAEGYSVSREKKESFPLTVTSAQKNPTAFYLCASSMGSANTGELFFGEGSRLTVL.

This clone was detected only once. J is TRBJ2-7 and V is TRBV7-9; TRBD1 agrees at 10 bases. CDR3 length: 18 amino acids. Looked up from germline, CDR1 is SEHNR and CDR2 is FQNEAQ (reference sequence). Trimming took 1 base from V and 0 from J; bases not matched to a gene: 9. The CDR3 bases are TGTGCCAGCAGCTTAGGGACAGGGGGAACATTTTTCTCCTACGAGCAGTACTTC. Translation: CASSLGTGGTFFSYEQYF.

The chain has TRBV15 and TRBJ2-4; D is possibly TRBD1 or TRBD2 (5 bases each). Germline loops: CDR1 LNHNV, CDR2 YYDKDF (reference sequence). The CDR3 runs to 19 residues. The V end lost 1 base, the J end lost 7 bases, and 26 bases lay between the germline ends. CDR3 sequence reads: CATSRVYLGVPQPKNIQYF. The DNA of the CDR3 is TGTGCCACCAGCAGAGTGTATCTGGGGGTTCCTCAGCCAAAGAACATTCAGTACTTC.

Only one count was recorded for this clone. This chain joins TRBV5-1 and TRBJ2-7; D might be TRBD1 (5 bases). The germline V and J ends were trimmed by 0 bases and 3 bases, with 10 bases remaining between them. The CDR3 has 14 amino acids. Germline V gene lookup returns CDR1 SGHRS and CDR2 YFSETQ. The CDR3 DNA follows: TGCGCCAGCAGCTTGGACGGAAGGGGCTACGAGCAGTACTTC. Translation gives CASSLDGRGYEQYF.

The chain links TRBV20-1 to TRBJ2-1, with D unresolved. The CDR3 is made up of 11 amino acids. V was trimmed by 3 bases and J by 6 bases, leaving 6 bases between them. Germline V gene data show CDR1 as DFQATT and CDR2 as SNEGSKA (reference sequence). CDR3 coding DNA: TGCAGTGCTAGTAGGAGCAATGAGCAGTTCTTC. This codes for CSASRSNEQFF.

The gene calls are TRBV29-1 and TRBJ1-2; D remains unclear. Trimming left V 4 bases short and J 2 bases short, with 11 bases between. Germline V gives CDR1 SQVTM, CDR2 ANQGSEA. CDR3 length: 13 amino acids. CDR3 protein: CSVVSGINYGYTF. DNA for the CDR3: TGCAGCGTTGTTTCGGGGATCAACTATGGCTACACCTTC.

V usage is TRBV6-1 and J usage is TRBJ2-5; D tentatively reads TRBD1 or TRBD2 (5 bases each). The germline V and J ends were trimmed by 4 bases and 1 base, with 16 bases remaining between them. The CDR3 totals 16 residues. In germline, CDR1 is MNHNS, CDR2 SASEGT. This CDR3 is CASSAQGRRAQETQYF. Written as DNA, the CDR3 is TGTGCCAGCAGTGCCCAGGGTCGGCGGGCCCAAGAGACCCAGTACTTC.

V gene TRBV30 combines with J gene TRBJ1-2; D is uncertain. Germline CDR1 is GTSNPN and CDR2 is SVGIG (reference sequence). This CDR3 is built from 16 residues. V was clipped by 0 bases and J by 0 bases, with 14 bases between them. The CDR3 reads CAWSVTYWTPNYGYTF. CDR3 DNA: TGTGCCTGGAGTGTAACCTACTGGACCCCTAACTATGGCTACACCTTC.

The chain employs TRBV5-1 and TRBJ2-5; D gene uncertain. With 0 bases removed from V and 0 bases from J, the gap between germline ends came to 3 bases. CDR3 length: 13 amino acids. CDR1 and CDR2 from the germline V gene are SGHRS and YFSETQ. The CDR3 spells CASSLDNQETQYF. As DNA, the CDR3 is TGCGCCAGCAGCTTGGACAACCAAGAGACCCAGTACTTC.

The V and J genes are TRBV5-4 and TRBJ1-2, with TRBD1 matching 8 bases. Trimming at V came to 3 bases and at J to 2 bases, leaving 12 bases not matched to a gene. Germline V gene sequence: CDR1 SGHNT, CDR2 YYREEE (reference sequence). This CDR3 contains 17 residues. The DNA for the CDR3 is TGTGCCAGCAGCTCTGGACAGGGCCTGGTGGGAAACTATGGCTACACCTTC. The encoded protein is CASSSGQGLVGNYGYTF.

This clone has a single count. The rearrangement joins TRBV28 to TRBJ1-2; a possible D gene is TRBD1 (5 bases). Trimming left V 4 bases short and J 2 bases short, with 11 bases between. In germline, CDR1 is MDHEN, CDR2 SYDVKM. The CDR3 spans 14 residues. The CDR3 here is CASSSPGQNYGYTF. CDR3 DNA: TGTGCCAGCAGTTCCCCGGGGCAGAACTATGGCTACACCTTC.

The chain recombines TRBV9 with TRBJ2-7; 10 positions agree with TRBD2. Germline CDR1 is SGDLS and CDR2 is YYNGEE. The J segment lost 0 bases and the V segment lost 4 bases, leaving 13 bases of the junction unmatched. The CDR3 contains 18 residues. As DNA, the CDR3 is TGTGCCAGCAGCCCGAAAGGCCTGGCTAGCGGGAGCTCCTACGAGCAGTACTTC. It codes for CASSPKGLASGSSYEQYF. The full variable domain, in which reference TRBV9 and TRBJ2-7 provide the parts outside the CDR3, is DSGVTQTPKHLITATGQRVTLRCSPRSGDLSVYWYQQSLDQGLQFLIQYYNGEERAKGNILERFSAQQFPDLHSELNLSSLELGDSALYFCASSPKGLASGSSYEQYFGPGTRLTVT.

The CDR3 loop reads CASSLEGRVWETQYF. The DNA of the CDR3 is TGTGCCAGCAGCTTAGAGGGCAGGGTATGGGAGACCCAGTACTTC. The V call is TRBV11-3, the J call TRBJ2-5; D may be TRBD1 (5 bases). Trimming left V 0 bases short and J 5 bases short, with 13 bases between. The germline gives CDR1 SGHNT, CDR2 YENEEA. This CDR3 comprises 15 residues.

V is TRBV5-1 and J is TRBJ2-5, with D possibly being TRBD1 or TRBD2 (5 bases each). The CDR3 has 15 residues. CDR1 and CDR2 from the germline V gene are SGHRS and YFSETQ. Trimming pared 2 bases from V and 4 bases from J, leaving 15 bases between. CDR3 DNA sequence: TGCGCCAGCAGCTTAACGTGGGGGTGGGGAGAGACCCAGTACTTC. The encoded protein is CASSLTWGWGETQYF.

This sequence joins TRBV9 and TRBJ2-3, with TRBD2 identical over 7 bases. The CDR3 sequence is 17 residues long. The germline V gene has CDR1 SGDLS and CDR2 YYNGEE. J was trimmed by 0 bases and V by 0 bases; bases with no gene match: 7. The CDR3 coding sequence is TGTGCCAGCAGCGTAGCCCTGACTAGCAGTAGCACAGATACGCAGTATTTT. The encoded protein is CASSVALTSSSTDTQYF.

The chain joins TRBV25-1 to TRBJ2-5; unclear D gene. CDR1 and CDR2 from the germline V gene are MGHDK and SYGVNS. The CDR3 has 14 amino acids. V dropped 1 base and J dropped 0 bases, with 6 bases sitting between them. The CDR3 DNA is TGTGCCAGCAGTGAATTGGGGAACCAAGAGACCCAGTACTTC. The encoded protein is CASSELGNQETQYF.

V usage is TRBV4-3 and J usage is TRBJ2-7; D is undetermined. Between the trimmed V and J ends, which lost 0 bases and 5 bases, there was a span of 11 bases. The CDR3 covers 14 residues. The germline V gene encodes CDR1 LGHNA and CDR2 YSLEER. The CDR3 loop reads CASSQDRSPDEQYF. Written as DNA, the CDR3 is TGCGCCAGCAGCCAAGATAGGAGTCCCGACGAGCAGTACTTC.

The V call is TRBV20-1, the J call TRBJ1-2, with D unclear. Germline CDR1 and CDR2: DFQATT and SNEGSKA (reference sequence). The CDR3 runs 11 residues. Trimming left V 6 bases short and J 8 bases short, with 13 bases between. DNA of the CDR3: TGCAGTGCCCCGGTACCCTTAGGCTACACCTTC. This sequence encodes CSAPVPLGYTF.

This chain links TRBV5-4 with TRBJ1-2; D uncertain. Trimming pared 7 bases from V and 8 bases from J, leaving 15 bases between. This CDR3 has 12 residues. Looked up from germline, CDR1 is SGHNT and CDR2 is YYREEE (reference sequence). The CDR3, as DNA: TGTGCCAGCGGGGTCCGCTTAGGGGGCTACACCTTC. It specifies CASGVRLGGYTF.